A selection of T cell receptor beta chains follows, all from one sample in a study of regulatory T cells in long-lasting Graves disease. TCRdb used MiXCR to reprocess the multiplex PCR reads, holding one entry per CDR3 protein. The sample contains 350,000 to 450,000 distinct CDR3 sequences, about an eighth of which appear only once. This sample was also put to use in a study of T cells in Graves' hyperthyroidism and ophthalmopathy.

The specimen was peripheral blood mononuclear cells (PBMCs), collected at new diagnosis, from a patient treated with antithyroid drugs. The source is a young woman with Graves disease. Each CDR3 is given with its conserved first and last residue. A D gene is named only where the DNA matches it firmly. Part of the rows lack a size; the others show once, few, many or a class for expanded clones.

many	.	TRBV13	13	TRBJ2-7	TGTGCCAGCAGCTTTAGGGGGGGCTACGAGCAGTACTTC	CASSFRGGYEQYF
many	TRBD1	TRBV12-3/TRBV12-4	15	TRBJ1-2	TGTGCCAGCAGCCCGACAGGGGCGGCGGGCTATGGCTACACCTTC	CASSPTGAAGYGYTF
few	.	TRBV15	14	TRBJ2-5	TGTGCCACCAGCAGAGAAACCCAGCGGGAGACCCAGTACTTC	CATSRETQRETQYF
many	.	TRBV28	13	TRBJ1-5	TGTGCCAGCATCCCCTATAGCAATCAGCCCCAGCATTTT	CASIPYSNQPQHF
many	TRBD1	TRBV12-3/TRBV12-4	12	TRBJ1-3	TGTGGCAGCAGGGACAGAGGAAACACCATATATTTT	CGSRDRGNTIYF
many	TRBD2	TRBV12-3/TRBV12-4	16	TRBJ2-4	TGTGCCAGCAGTTTTAGCGGGAGAGGGGCCAAAAACATTCAGTACTTC	CASSFSGRGAKNIQYF
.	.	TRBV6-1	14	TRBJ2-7	TGTGCCAGCAGTGAAGAGGTCAACTCCTACGAGCAGTACTTC	CASSEEVNSYEQYF
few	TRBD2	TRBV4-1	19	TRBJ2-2	TGCGCCAGCAGCAAACTAGCGGGGGGATACCGCGCGAACACCGGGGAGCTGTTTTTT	CASSKLAGGYRANTGELFF
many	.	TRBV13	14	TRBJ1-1	TGTGCCAGCAGCTCTCTCACCGGGAACACTGAAGCTTTCTTT	CASSSLTGNTEAFF
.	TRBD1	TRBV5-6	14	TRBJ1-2	TGTGCCAGCAGCGCTTGGGACAGTCCCTATGGCTACACCTTC	CASSAWDSPYGYTF
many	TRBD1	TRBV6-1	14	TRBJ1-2	TGTGCCAGCAGTCGGACAGGAGCTAACTATGGCTACACCTTC	CASSRTGANYGYTF
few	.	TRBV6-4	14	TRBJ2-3	TGTGCCAGCAAGTGGTCCGGGAGCACAGATACGCAGTATTTT	CASKWSGSTDTQYF
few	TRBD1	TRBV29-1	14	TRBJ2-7	TGCAGCGTGCGAGGGGGGACAGGGCCCGACGAGCAGTACTTC	CSVRGGTGPDEQYF
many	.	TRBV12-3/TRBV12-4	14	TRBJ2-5	TGTGCCAGCAGACTCCAGGGAATTGGAGAGACCCAGTACTTC	CASRLQGIGETQYF
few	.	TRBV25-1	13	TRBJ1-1	TGTGCCACGGCTCAGGGGCTGGGGACTGAAGCTTTCTTT	CATAQGLGTEAFF
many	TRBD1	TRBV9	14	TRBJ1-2	TGTGCCAGCAGCGTAGATCGGGACAGCTATGGCTACACCTTC	CASSVDRDSYGYTF
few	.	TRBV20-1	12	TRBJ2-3	TGCAGTGCTAGAGATCGAGTAAGGCCGCAGTATTTT	CSARDRVRPQYF
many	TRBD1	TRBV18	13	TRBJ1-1	TGTGCCAGCTCTCCGGGACAGAAGACTGAAGCTTTCTTT	CASSPGQKTEAFF
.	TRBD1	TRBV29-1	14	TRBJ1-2	TGCAGCGTTTCCAGCGGACAGGGGGTTCGTGGCTACACCTTC	CSVSSGQGVRGYTF
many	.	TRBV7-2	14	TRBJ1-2	TGTGCCAGCAGCTTCCTCGTAGCTAACTATGGCTACACCTTC	CASSFLVANYGYTF
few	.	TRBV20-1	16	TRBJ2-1	TGCAGTGCTAGCGGGGGACTCCATAGCTCCTACAATGAGCAGTTCTTC	CSASGGLHSSYNEQFF
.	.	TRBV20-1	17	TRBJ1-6	TGCAGTGCTAGAGATCAGGGTGGAAGCTCCTATAATTCACCCCTCCACTTT	CSARDQGGSSYNSPLHF
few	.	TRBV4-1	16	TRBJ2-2	TGCGCCAGCAGCGCACGGAAACGACCCCCGACCGGGGAGCTGTTTTTT	CASSARKRPPTGELFF
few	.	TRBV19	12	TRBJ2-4	TGTGCCAGTAGTATAGCCAAAAACATTCAGTACTTC	CASSIAKNIQYF
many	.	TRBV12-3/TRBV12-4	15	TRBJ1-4	TGTGCCAGCAGACGGGGGGGAGCAACTAATGAAAAACTGTTTTTT	CASRRGGATNEKLFF
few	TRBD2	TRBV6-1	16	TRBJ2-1	TGTGCCAGCAGACTCGCGGGAGCGGGAGATGTGAATGAGCAGTTCTTC	CASRLAGAGDVNEQFF